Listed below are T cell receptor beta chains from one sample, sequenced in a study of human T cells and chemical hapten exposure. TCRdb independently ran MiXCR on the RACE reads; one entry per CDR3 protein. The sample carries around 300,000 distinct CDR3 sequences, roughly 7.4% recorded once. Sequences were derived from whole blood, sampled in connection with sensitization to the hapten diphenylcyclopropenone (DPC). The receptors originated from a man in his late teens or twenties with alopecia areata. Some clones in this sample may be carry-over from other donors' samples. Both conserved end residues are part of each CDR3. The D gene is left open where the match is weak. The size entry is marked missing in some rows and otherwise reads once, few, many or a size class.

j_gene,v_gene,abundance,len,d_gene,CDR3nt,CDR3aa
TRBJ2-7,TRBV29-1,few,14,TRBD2,TGCAGCGTTGAATTTAGCGGGGGGTCCTACGAGCAGTACTTC,CSVEFSGGSYEQYF
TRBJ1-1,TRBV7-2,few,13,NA,TGTGCCAGCAGCCCGTACAAGAACACTGAAGCTTTCTTT,CASSPYKNTEAFF
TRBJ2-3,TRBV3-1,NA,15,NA,TGTGCCAGCAGCGAAGAAAGGAGAAACACAGATACGCAGTATTTT,CASSEERRNTDTQYF
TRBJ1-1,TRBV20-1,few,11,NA,TGCAGTGCAAGCACGAACACTGAAGCTTTCTTT,CSASTNTEAFF
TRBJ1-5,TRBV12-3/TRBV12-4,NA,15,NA,TGTGCCAGCAGTGAGACAGGTCTCCACAATCAGCCCCAGCATTTT,CASSETGLHNQPQHF
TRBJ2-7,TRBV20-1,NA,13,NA,TGCAGTGCTAGAGGAACGGCTAGAATCGAGCAGTACTTC,CSARGTARIEQYF
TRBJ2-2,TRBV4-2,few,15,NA,TGTGCCAGCAGCCAAGCTGGCTGGAACACCGGGGAGCTGTTTTTT,CASSQAGWNTGELFF
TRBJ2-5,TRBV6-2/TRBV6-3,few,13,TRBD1,TGTGCCAGCAAACAGGGGAGCGAAGAGACCCAGTACTTC,CASKQGSEETQYF
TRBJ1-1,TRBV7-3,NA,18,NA,TGTGCCAGCAGCTTAACGCGGGCGGGCGCCATGGTGGACACTGAAGCTTTCTTT,CASSLTRAGAMVDTEAFF
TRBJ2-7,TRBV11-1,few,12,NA,TGTGCCAGCAGCCAGGGAATCTACGAGCAGTACTTC,CASSQGIYEQYF
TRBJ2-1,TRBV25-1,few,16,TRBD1,TGTGCCAGCAGTGAGGAGTGGACAGGGGGATACAATGAGCAGTTCTTC,CASSEEWTGGYNEQFF
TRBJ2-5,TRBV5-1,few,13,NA,TGCGCCAGCAGCTTGTTTCTACAAGAGACCCAGTACTTC,CASSLFLQETQYF
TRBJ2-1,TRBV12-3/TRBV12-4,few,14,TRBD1,TGTGCCAGCAGGGACCGGGACAGACATGGGGAGCAGTTCTTC,CASRDRDRHGEQFF
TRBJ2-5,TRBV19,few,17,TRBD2,TGTGCCAGTAGTATCGCGCCAGCGGGGGCGATACAAGAGACCCAGTACTTC,CASSIAPAGAIQETQYF
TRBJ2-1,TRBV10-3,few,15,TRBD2,TGTGCCATCAGAGCCGGGACTAGCGGGGTCAATGAGCAGTTCTTC,CAIRAGTSGVNEQFF
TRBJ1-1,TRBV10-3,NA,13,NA,TGTGCCATCAGTGGTTTCGGGGGCACTGAAGCTTTCTTT,CAISGFGGTEAFF
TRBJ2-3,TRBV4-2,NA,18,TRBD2,TGTGCCAGCAGCCAAGATCGGTATGCGGGGGGGCGCACAGATACGCAGTATTTT,CASSQDRYAGGRTDTQYF
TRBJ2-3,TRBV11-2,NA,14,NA,TGTGCCAGCACCTGGGGACGGACCCTAGATACGCAGTATTTT,CASTWGRTLDTQYF
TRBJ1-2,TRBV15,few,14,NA,TGTGCCACTGCCCAGTCCAGGACCAACTATGGCTACACCTTC,CATAQSRTNYGYTF
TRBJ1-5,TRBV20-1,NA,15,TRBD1,TGCAGTGCTAGACTCACAGGGACAGGCAATCAGCCCCAGCATTTT,CSARLTGTGNQPQHF
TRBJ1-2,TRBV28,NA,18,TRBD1,TGTGCCAGCAGTTTACTCACCGGGACAGGAACCCCTAACTATGGCTACACCTTC,CASSLLTGTGTPNYGYTF
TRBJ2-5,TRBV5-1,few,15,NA,TGCGCCAGCAGCTTTGGAGGCAGGGACGCAGAGACCCAGTACTTC,CASSFGGRDAETQYF
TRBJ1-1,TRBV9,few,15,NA,TGTGCCAGCAGCTATAACCCCTGGGGACGGACTGAAGCTTTCTTT,CASSYNPWGRTEAFF
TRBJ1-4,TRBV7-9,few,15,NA,TGTGCCAGCAGCCCCGGGAGGGCGGGAGGTGAAAAACTGTTTTTT,CASSPGRAGGEKLFF
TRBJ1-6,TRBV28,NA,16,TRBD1,TGTGCCAGCAGGCGGAATCCGGGACAGGGGAGTTCACCCCTCCATTTT,CASRRNPGQGSSPLHF
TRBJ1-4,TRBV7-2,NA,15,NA,TGTGCCAGCAGCTGGGTAGCTGCAACTAATGAAAAACTGTTTTTT,CASSWVAATNEKLFF
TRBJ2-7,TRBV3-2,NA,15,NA,TGTGCCACCCCGATGGGACGGGTCACTCGGTACGAGCAGTACTTC,CATPMGRVTRYEQYF